These T cell receptor beta chains were read from a single sample in a study of PD-L1 blockade in urothelial cancer. Sequencing used immunoSEQ multiplex PCR; TCRdb keeps in-frame clones, though not all of them. The sample consists of about 49,000 clones, around 79% of them appearing once. Material: PBMCs, obtained around atezolizumab (anti-PD-L1) treatment. The receptors derive from a man between 65 and 80 years old with urothelial cancer. CDR3s include the opening cysteine and the closing phenylalanine or tryptophan. The D gene is left open where the match is weak. Clone size appears in some rows only: once, few, many, or a class for an expanded clone.

TGCGCCAGCAGCTTCGACAGCAACTCTGGAAACACCATATATTTT	CASSFDSNSGNTIYF	.	TRBV5-1	.	TRBJ1-3	15
TGTGCCTGGAGTGTACGGGGGGGTGAAAAACTGTTTTTT	CAWSVRGGEKLFF	.	TRBV30	.	TRBJ1-4	13
TGTGCCAGCTCACCAGGCCCGGGAGAGTGGCCCCAGCATTTT	CASSPGPGEWPQHF	.	TRBV18	.	TRBJ1-5	14
TGTGCCAGTAGTAGAATTGGGACAGGGAGGGTTCAGCCCCAGCATTTT	CASSRIGTGRVQPQHF	once	TRBV19	TRBD1	TRBJ1-5	16
TGTGCCAGTAGGCCAACTAGCGGAGTTAACACCGGGGAGCTGTTTTTT	CASRPTSGVNTGELFF	.	TRBV19	TRBD2	TRBJ2-2	16
TGTGCCAGCAGCTTGGACAGAAGCTCCTACGAGCAGTACTTC	CASSLDRSSYEQYF	.	TRBV5-4	.	TRBJ2-7	14
TGTGCCAGCAGCCCCGGGACAGCCTACGAGCAGTACTTC	CASSPGTAYEQYF	few	TRBV5-6	TRBD1	TRBJ2-7	13
TGCGCCAGCAGACTTCAACCCGCAGATACGCAGTATTTT	CASRLQPADTQYF	once	TRBV5-1	.	TRBJ2-3	13
TGTGCCAGCAGTGCACAACAGGGGGCCGGGGAGCTGTTTTTT	CASSAQQGAGELFF	.	TRBV6-1	TRBD1	TRBJ2-2	14
TGCGCCAGCAGCGTTCTAGCGGGAGGGCCGGAGAATGAGCAGTTCTTC	CASSVLAGGPENEQFF	.	TRBV5-1	TRBD2	TRBJ2-1	16
TGTGCCAGCTCACCTACCACAGGGAAGGCCTACAATGAGCAGTTCTTC	CASSPTTGKAYNEQFF	.	TRBV18	.	TRBJ2-1	16
TGTGCCAGCAGCTTGGGCGGCCTGCGGATTGAGCAGTTCTTC	CASSLGGLRIEQFF	.	TRBV5-8	.	TRBJ2-1	14
TGTGCCAGCAGCTTGGGTGGGCGACTAGCGGGCTACACCGGGGAGCTGTTTTTT	CASSLGGRLAGYTGELFF	.	TRBV5-4	TRBD2	TRBJ2-2	18
TGTGCCAGCAGCCAAGGCTGGGCCATTCAAGAGACCCAGTACTTC	CASSQGWAIQETQYF	.	TRBV14	.	TRBJ2-5	15
TGCAGCGTTGCTTCTACACTACAAGAGACCCAGTACTTC	CSVASTLQETQYF	few	TRBV29-1	.	TRBJ2-5	13
TGTGCCAGCAACCCTACGGGACTAGCGGGAGTCTACGAGCAGTACTTC	CASNPTGLAGVYEQYF	.	TRBV28	TRBD2	TRBJ2-7	16
TGTGCCTGGATTATGCAGACTAGCGGGACACAAGATACGCAGTATTTT	CAWIMQTSGTQDTQYF	.	TRBV30	TRBD2	TRBJ2-3	16
TGTGCCAGCAGCGTAGTGGGGGGAGCCTATGGCTACACCTTC	CASSVVGGAYGYTF	once	TRBV9	.	TRBJ1-2	14
TGTGCTAGCAGCTTACAGTTACAAGAGACCCAGTACTTC	CASSLQLQETQYF	.	TRBV7-7	.	TRBJ2-5	13
TGCGCCAGCAGCCAAGTGGGAATACGCGGGGGCGGGGAGACCCAGTACTTC	CASSQVGIRGGGETQYF	.	TRBV4-1	.	TRBJ2-5	17
TGCGCCAGCAGCTTGGATCTGGGGGGATTACCTGAAGCTTTCTTT	CASSLDLGGLPEAFF	.	TRBV5-1	.	TRBJ1-1	15
TGTGCCAGCAGCTTAGTGTCCGCGGGGGCCTACGAGCAGTACTTC	CASSLVSAGAYEQYF	.	TRBV7-2	TRBD2	TRBJ2-7	15
TGTGCCAGCACCCTGGACAGGGGTGTGTCAGATACGCAGTATTTT	CASTLDRGVSDTQYF	once	TRBV2	TRBD1	TRBJ2-3	15
TGTGCCAGCAGCTTAAACACAGGGAACTACAATGAGCAGTTCTTC	CASSLNTGNYNEQFF	few	TRBV7-6	.	TRBJ2-1	15
TGTGCCAGCAGCTTAGCGTCGGGCACAGATACGCAGTATTTT	CASSLASGTDTQYF	.	TRBV7-2	.	TRBJ2-3	14
TGTGCCAGCAGCGCCCAGAACAATGAGCAGTTCTTC	CASSAQNNEQFF	.	TRBV11-3	.	TRBJ2-1	12
TGCGCCAGCAGCTTGGGCGGGCAGGGGTTTTCCTACGAGCAGTACTTC	CASSLGGQGFSYEQYF	.	TRBV5-1	.	TRBJ2-7	16
TGCGCCAGCAGCTTGGCCGGGGGTTATGAGCAGTTCTTC	CASSLAGGYEQFF	.	TRBV5-1	.	TRBJ2-1	13
TGCGCCAGCAGCTGGGGGACACTAGCGGGAGTGTCAGATACGCAGTATTTT	CASSWGTLAGVSDTQYF	.	TRBV5-1	TRBD2	TRBJ2-3	17
TGCGCCAGCAGCCCCCTGGGACAGAGCTCCTACGAGCAGTACTTC	CASSPLGQSSYEQYF	.	TRBV5-1	TRBD1	TRBJ2-7	15
TGTGCCAGCAGCACACCGGGACTTCGATGGGAGCAGTACTTC	CASSTPGLRWEQYF	.	TRBV5-6	.	TRBJ2-7	14
TGTGCCAGCAGTCCAGAAGGACAGTTCACCGGGGAGCTGTTTTTT	CASSPEGQFTGELFF	.	TRBV27	.	TRBJ2-2	15
TGCGCCAGCAGTTCGGACATGAACACTGAAGCTTTCTTT	CASSSDMNTEAFF	.	TRBV10-1	.	TRBJ1-1	13
TGTGCCAGTAGTAAGGAGGTTGGGACAGGGTACGACGAGCAGTACTTC	CASSKEVGTGYDEQYF	.	TRBV19	TRBD1	TRBJ2-7	16
TGTGCCAGCAGCTTAGTCGGACTAGCGGGAGGAAGTGAGCAGTTCTTC	CASSLVGLAGGSEQFF	.	TRBV7-6	TRBD2	TRBJ2-1	16
TGCGCCAGCAGCCCTACAGGGGAGGAGTCCACTGAAGCTTTCTTT	CASSPTGEESTEAFF	.	TRBV5-1	TRBD1	TRBJ1-1	15
TGTGCCAGCAGTTTATCGAATGGGGGCGGGCAGTTCTTC	CASSLSNGGGQFF	.	TRBV27	.	TRBJ2-1	13
TGTGCCAGCAGTGAAGGGGGGGCAACTAATGAAAAACTGTTTTTT	CASSEGGATNEKLFF	.	TRBV6-1	.	TRBJ1-4	15
TGTGCCAGCAGTGGGGCCGCCGGGACTGCGAACTATGGCTACACCTTC	CASSGAAGTANYGYTF	many	TRBV6-1	.	TRBJ1-2	16
TGTGCCAGCAGCTTGGGTCTCTCCTACAATGAGCAGTTCTTC	CASSLGLSYNEQFF	.	TRBV5-8	.	TRBJ2-1	14
TGTGCCAGCAGTTTGGGACTAGCGGGCATCGAGGAGCTGTTTTTT	CASSLGLAGIEELFF	.	TRBV28	TRBD2	TRBJ2-2	15
TGCGCCAGCAGCCAAGATCTGGCCGATTACACCGGGGAGCTGTTTTTT	CASSQDLADYTGELFF	.	TRBV4-1	.	TRBJ2-2	16
TGTGCCAGCAGCTCCTCTTACCGGGACAGGGAACGAGGCTACACCTTC	CASSSSYRDRERGYTF	.	TRBV7-8	TRBD1	TRBJ1-2	16
TGTGCCATCAGTGAGCCGATGAGCTCCTACAATGAGCAGTTCTTC	CAISEPMSSYNEQFF	few	TRBV10-3	.	TRBJ2-1	15
TGTGCCAGCAGCGAACGGCCAGCGGGAGGGCCAGGCACCGGGGAGCTGTTTTTT	CASSERPAGGPGTGELFF	.	TRBV9	TRBD2	TRBJ2-2	18
TGTGCCACCAGCATCTCCTCCTATAGCAATCAGCCCCAGCATTTT	CATSISSYSNQPQHF	.	TRBV15	.	TRBJ1-5	15
TGTGCCTGGAACCCCGGGGGGCGGCAGCCCCAGCATTTT	CAWNPGGRQPQHF	.	TRBV30	.	TRBJ1-5	13
TGTGCCAGCAGCTTGGGACTAGGGACGAACACCGGGGAGCTGTTTTTT	CASSLGLGTNTGELFF	.	TRBV5-4	.	TRBJ2-2	16
TGTGCCAGCTCACTGGCGGAGGGGTCCTACAATGAGCAGTTCTTC	CASSLAEGSYNEQFF	.	TRBV18	.	TRBJ2-1	15
TGTGCCAGCAGTCCTTTAACTAGCGGGATTTACAATGAGCAGTTCTTC	CASSPLTSGIYNEQFF	.	TRBV27	TRBD2	TRBJ2-1	16
TGTGCCAGCAGCCCTCGGGGGTTACAAGAGACCCAGTACTTC	CASSPRGLQETQYF	.	TRBV6-5	.	TRBJ2-5	14
TGTGCCAGCAGCTTGGGGACTAGCGGTATCAAGCAGTACTTC	CASSLGTSGIKQYF	.	TRBV7-2	TRBD2	TRBJ2-7	14
TGCAGCGTTGGTCAGACACAAGAGACCCAGTACTTC	CSVGQTQETQYF	.	TRBV29-1	.	TRBJ2-5	12